The 24 T cell receptor beta chains below all came from one sample that was sequenced in a study of blood T cell repertoires in COVID-19. Profiled with immunoSEQ multiplex PCR; TCRdb holds only in-frame clones, not every one. In the table there are 250,000 or so clones, 88% of which are singletons. The sample taken for sequencing was PBMCs or T cells enriched from blood (not recorded which). Source of these receptors: a woman aged 40 to 55 with acute COVID-19.

V and J are TRBV19 and TRBJ2-3; no clear D gene. The germline CDR1 and CDR2 sequences are LNHDA and SQIVND (reference sequence). Deletions cut 3 bases from V and 5 bases from J, with 6 bases between. The CDR3 loop spans 12 amino acids. For the CDR3, the DNA is TGTGCCAGTAGTATGTCTAGAGATACGCAGTATTTT. Its protein is CASSMSRDTQYF.

The chain combines TRBV3-1 (or the pseudogene TRBV3-2) with TRBJ1-3; weak D call: TRBD1 (6 bases). V was cut by 0 bases and J by 10 bases, with 10 bases left in between. Germline CDR1 LGHDT, CDR2 YNNKEL (reference sequence). The CDR3 is 13 amino acids. The CDR3, as DNA: TGTGCCAGCAGCCAAGAGAGGGGGAGTACCATATATTTT. Its translation is CASSQERGSTIYF.

V is TRBV3-1 (or the pseudogene TRBV3-2) and J is TRBJ1-6; possibly TRBD1 for D (6 bases). CDR3 length equals 15 residues. Trimming removed 4 bases at V and 13 bases at J, with 20 bases between. Germline assignment: CDR1 LGHDT and CDR2 YNNKEL (reference sequence). The CDR3 is CASSPLFGGLVPLHF. The CDR3 DNA sequence: TGTGCCAGCAGCCCCCTGTTCGGGGGGCTGGTCCCCCTCCACTTT.

J is TRBJ2-7 and V is TRBV2; 11 positions agree with TRBD2. Germline V CDR1 and CDR2: SNHLY, FYNNEI. The CDR3 is made up of 15 amino acids. V gave up 5 bases and J gave up 0 bases; unmatched junction bases: 3. CDR3: CASSRGLAASYEQYV. The CDR3 DNA sequence: TGTGCCAGCAGTAGGGGACTAGCGGCCTCCTACGAGCAGTACGTC.

V and J are TRBV11-3 and TRBJ1-3; TRBD1 might be the D (6 bases). V lost 0 bases and J lost 0, with 30 bases in between. Germline loops: CDR1 SGHNT, CDR2 YENEEA. The CDR3 has 23 residues. Here the CDR3 reads CASSLDYGTPSKGEPSSGNTIYF. As DNA, the CDR3 is TGTGCCAGCAGCTTAGATTATGGGACACCGAGTAAAGGAGAGCCTAGCTCTGGAAACACCATATATTTT.

The gene calls are TRBV2 and TRBJ1-6; weak D call: TRBD1 (6 bases). CDR3 length: 16 amino acids. Germline V gene sequence: CDR1 SNHLY, CDR2 FYNNEI. The germline V and J ends were trimmed by 5 bases and 5 bases, with 16 bases remaining between them. CDR3 amino acids: CASSLSTGLNNSPLHF. The CDR3 nucleotides read TGTGCCAGCAGTCTTTCGACAGGCTTAAATAATTCACCCCTCCACTTT.

CDR3 sequence: CASSLGLAAEQYV. In DNA, the CDR3 is TGTGCCAGCAGTTTAGGACTAGCGGCCGAGCAGTACGTC. This sequence joins TRBV12-3 or TRBV12-4 and TRBJ2-7; 9 bases align to TRBD2. The V segment lost 1 base and the J segment 6 bases; nucleotides outside the gene matches: 1. The CDR3 has 13 amino acids.

The chain links TRBV2 to TRBJ1-2, with a weak D call TRBD1 (5 bases). The CDR3 totals 13 residues. Per the germline V gene, CDR1 is SNHLY and CDR2 is FYNNEI. V was shortened by 6 bases and J by 8 bases, with 16 bases between the two germline ends. The CDR3 DNA reads TGTGCCAGCAGCCCTCTGCAAGGGGCAGGCTACACCTTC. Its translation is CASSPLQGAGYTF.

The J gene is TRBJ1-6, the V gene TRBV2; maybe TRBD1 (5 bases). Trimming removed 6 bases from V and 5 bases from J, with 11 bases in between. The CDR3 length is 14 residues. From germline, CDR1 is SNHLY and CDR2 FYNNEI. The CDR3 spells CASRATVNNSPLHF. In DNA form, the CDR3 reads TGTGCCAGCAGGGCGACAGTTAATAATTCACCCCTCCACTTT.

V is TRBV6-5 and J is TRBJ1-2, with D uncertain. V lost 7 bases, J lost 4 bases, and 13 bases lay in between. This CDR3 has 13 amino acids. From germline, CDR1 is MNHEY and CDR2 SVGAGI. CDR3 sequence: CASTRGIGYGYTF. The CDR3 DNA reads as TGTGCCAGCACCCGCGGGATTGGCTATGGCTACACCTTC.

The chain links TRBV6-2 or TRBV6-3 to TRBJ2-7; 9 positions match TRBD2. The germline gives CDR1 MNHEY, CDR2 SVGEGT. The CDR3 loop spans 14 amino acids. J was trimmed by 5 bases and V by 0 bases; bases with no gene match: 2. In DNA form, the CDR3 reads TGTGCCAGCAGTTACTCTGGGACTAGCAACGAGCAGTACGTC. Its translation is CASSYSGTSNEQYV.

This clone appeared once. V usage is TRBV3-1 (or the pseudogene TRBV3-2) and J usage is TRBJ1-5; no clear D. V lost 5 bases, J lost 0 bases, and 11 bases lay in between. The CDR3 consists of 15 residues. Germline assignment: CDR1 LGHDT and CDR2 YNNKEL (reference sequence). This chain's CDR3 is CASSAFDYSNQPQHF. The CDR3, as DNA: TGTGCCAGCAGCGCGTTCGATTATAGCAATCAGCCCCAGCATTTT.

V and J are TRBV19 and TRBJ1-2; D not resolved. Deletions cut 3 bases from V and 4 bases from J, with 9 bases between. CDR1 is LNHDA, CDR2 SQIVND, per germline (reference sequence). The CDR3 length is 13 residues. The CDR3 sequence: CASSMARSYGYTF. The CDR3 bases are TGTGCCAGTAGTATGGCCAGAAGCTATGGCTACACCTTC.

The CDR3, as DNA: TGTGCCAGCAGCCAAGCCCCCGGAGCGGCGGGAGGCGACGAGCAGTACTTC. Its translation is CASSQAPGAAGGDEQYF. The rearrangement uses TRBV3-1 (or the pseudogene TRBV3-2) and TRBJ2-7; TRBD2 matches 8 bases. Germline V gene sequence: CDR1 LGHDT, CDR2 YNNKEL (reference sequence). The V and J ends lost 1 base and 5 bases, in that order; junction bases with no gene match: 13. The CDR3 totals 17 residues.

The chain employs TRBV19 and TRBJ1-1, with a possible D match to TRBD1 (5 bases). The ends were cut back, 5 bases at V and 0 bases at J, with 16 bases in the middle. Germline V CDR1 and CDR2: LNHDA, SQIVND (reference sequence). The CDR3 sequence is 16 residues long. The CDR3 DNA sequence: TGTGCCAGTAGTTTTGGGGCAGGGAGGGTGAACACTGAAGCTTTCTTT. It codes for CASSFGAGRVNTEAFF. Based on the CDR3 plus reference TRBV19 and TRBJ1-1, the full variable domain is DGGITQSPKYLFRKEGQNVTLSCEQNLNHDAMYWYRQDPGQGLRLIYYSQIVNDFQKGDIAEGYSVSREKKESFPLTVTSAQKNPTAFYLCASSFGAGRVNTEAFFGQGTRLTVV.

The chain uses TRBV7-9 and TRBJ1-2, with 8 bases matching TRBD1. The ends lost 3 bases at V and 7 bases at J; junction bases unmatched: 13. In germline, CDR1 is SEHNR, CDR2 FQNEAQ (reference sequence). The CDR3 has 16 amino acids. The CDR3 sequence: CASSLRGQGELVGYTF. The CDR3 bases are TGTGCCAGCAGCTTGCGCGGACAGGGAGAATTGGTTGGCTACACCTTC.

The V gene is TRBV4-3, the J gene TRBJ1-2; no reliable D call. Trimming stripped 2 bases from V and 4 bases from J, with 11 bases between. Germline values: CDR1 LGHNA, CDR2 YSLEER. This CDR3 has 14 residues. CDR3 protein: CASSQILRSYGYTF. As DNA, the CDR3 is TGCGCCAGCAGCCAAATCCTACGATCCTATGGCTACACCTTC.

The J gene is TRBJ1-2, the V gene TRBV29-1; D is possibly TRBD1 (5 bases). The CDR3 extends over 12 amino acids. CDR1 and CDR2 from the germline V gene are SQVTM and ANQGSEA. V lost 4 bases, J lost 4 bases, and 10 bases lay in between. The CDR3 bases are TGCAGCGTTGTTAGACAGTCCTATGGCTACACCTTC. This encodes CSVVRQSYGYTF.

This chain uses TRBV5-8 with TRBJ2-7; 8 bases match TRBD1. V was clipped by 5 bases and J by 7 bases; unmatched bases: 17. CDR3 length equals 16 residues. Germline CDR1 SGHTS, CDR2 YDEGEE. The CDR3 DNA is TGTGCCAGCAGACAATACAACGGCCAGGGGGCGGATGAGCAGTACGTC. It yields the protein CASRQYNGQGADEQYV.

This clone was seen only a few times. The J gene is TRBJ1-2, the V gene TRBV29-1, with 9 bases lining up with TRBD1. V trimming: 6 bases; J trimming: 4 bases; junction bases outside the gene matches: 6. This CDR3 is built from 13 residues. The germline gives CDR1 SQVTM, CDR2 ANQGSEA. CDR3 sequence: CSVGTGQGYGYTF. CDR3 nucleotide sequence: TGCAGCGTCGGGACAGGGCAAGGCTATGGCTACACCTTC.

This sequence joins TRBV28 and TRBJ2-7; 7 bases are shared with TRBD1. The CDR3 consists of 12 residues. The trim removed 7 bases at V and 6 bases at J, leaving 6 bases unmatched. Germline assignment: CDR1 MDHEN and CDR2 SYDVKM. CDR3 bases: TGTGCCAGCAAGACAGGGATTGGCGAGCAGTACGTC. Residues: CASKTGIGEQYV.

The chain is built from TRBV7-2 and TRBJ2-1; 14 nucleotides align to TRBD2. Germline V gene sequence: CDR1 SGHTA, CDR2 FQGNSA. With 5 bases clipped from V and 9 bases from J, the junction kept 6 bases outside the gene matches. This CDR3 region has 15 residues. The CDR3 reads CASSQRLAGGVEQFF. The CDR3 coding sequence is TGTGCCAGCAGCCAAAGACTAGCGGGAGGGGTTGAGCAGTTCTTC. Supplemented by reference TRBV7-2 and TRBJ2-1, the full variable domain reads GAGVSQSPSNKVTEKGKDVELRCDPISGHTALYWYRQSLGQGLEFLIYFQGNSAPDKSGLPSDRFSAERTGGSVSTLTIQRTQQEDSAVYLCASSQRLAGGVEQFFGPGTRLTVL.

This chain links TRBV11-2 with TRBJ2-3; D possibly corresponds to TRBD1 (7 bases). V lost 5 bases, J lost 10 bases, and 13 bases lay in between. The CDR3 spans 12 residues. Germline-derived CDR1 and CDR2 are SGHAT and FQNNGV. The CDR3 loop reads CASSRDRDSQYF. Here the CDR3 DNA reads TGTGCCAGCAGCCGCGACAGGGACTCGCAGTATTTT. The complete variable domain, with remaining parts taken from reference TRBV11-2 and TRBJ2-3, reads EAGVAQSPRYKIIEKRQSVAFWCNPISGHATLYWYQQILGQGPKLLIQFQNNGVVDDSQLPKDRFSAERLKGVDSTLKIQPAKLEDSAVYLCASSRDRDSQYFGPGTRLTVL.

In its sample, this clone was seen once. V and J are TRBV11-2 and TRBJ2-3; D call uncertain. CDR3 length: 17 residues. V was pared by 7 bases and J by 0 bases, with 20 bases between. CDR1 SGHAT and CDR2 FQNNGV come from the germline V gene. CDR3 nucleotide sequence: TGTGCCAGCAATTCCCTGTCAGGAACATTGAGCACAGATACGCAGTATTTT. Its protein product is CASNSLSGTLSTDTQYF.